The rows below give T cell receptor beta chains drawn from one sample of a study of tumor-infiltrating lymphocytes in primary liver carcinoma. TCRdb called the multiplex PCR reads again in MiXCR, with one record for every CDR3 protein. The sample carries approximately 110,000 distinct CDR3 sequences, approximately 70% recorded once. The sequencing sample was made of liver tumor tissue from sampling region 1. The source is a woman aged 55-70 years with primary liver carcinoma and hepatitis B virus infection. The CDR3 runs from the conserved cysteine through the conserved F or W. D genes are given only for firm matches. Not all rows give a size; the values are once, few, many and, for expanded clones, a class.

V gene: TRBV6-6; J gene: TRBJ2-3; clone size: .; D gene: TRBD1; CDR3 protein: CISSQDRVQPQYF; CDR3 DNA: TGTATCAGTAGCCAGGACAGGGTTCAGCCCCAGTATTTT
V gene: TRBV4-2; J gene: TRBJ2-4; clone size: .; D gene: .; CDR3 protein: CAGSQSYTTGTTKNIQYF; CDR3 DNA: TGTGCCGGCAGCCAATCCTACACAACAGGGACAACCAAAAACATTCAGTACTTC
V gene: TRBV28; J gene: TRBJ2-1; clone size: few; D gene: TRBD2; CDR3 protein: CASSFWTSGAKENEQFF; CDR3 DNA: TGTGCCAGCAGTTTCTGGACTAGCGGGGCCAAGGAGAATGAGCAGTTCTTC
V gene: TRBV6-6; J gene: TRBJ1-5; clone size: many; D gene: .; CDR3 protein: CASSFYRENQPQHF; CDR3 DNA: TGTGCCAGCAGTTTTTACAGGGAGAATCAGCCCCAGCATTTT
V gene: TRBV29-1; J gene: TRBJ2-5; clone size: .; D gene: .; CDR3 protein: CIAGRGAETQYF; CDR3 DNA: TGCATCGCTGGGAGGGGGGCAGAGACCCAGTACTTC
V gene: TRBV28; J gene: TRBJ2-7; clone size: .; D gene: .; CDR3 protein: CASSLVVSRGIYEQYF; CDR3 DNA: TGTGCCAGCAGTTTGGTTGTCTCTAGGGGGATCTACGAGCAGTACTTC
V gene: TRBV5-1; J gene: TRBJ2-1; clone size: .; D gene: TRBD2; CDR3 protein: CASSLGLAGLPQFF; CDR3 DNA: TGCGCCAGCAGCTTGGGACTAGCGGGACTTCCCCAGTTCTTC
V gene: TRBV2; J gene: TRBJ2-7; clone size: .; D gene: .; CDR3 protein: CASNRQATYEQYF; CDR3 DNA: TGTGCCAGCAACCGACAGGCCACCTACGAGCAGTACTTC
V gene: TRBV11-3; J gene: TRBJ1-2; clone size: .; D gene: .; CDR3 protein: CAGSSNYGYSF; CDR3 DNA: TGTGCCGGCAGCTCCAACTATGGCTACTCCTTC
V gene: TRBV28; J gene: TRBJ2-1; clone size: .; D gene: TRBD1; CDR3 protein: CASSPGQGAILGDEQFF; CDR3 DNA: TGTGCCAGCAGTCCCGGACAGGGGGCTATTCTAGGCGATGAGCAGTTCTTC
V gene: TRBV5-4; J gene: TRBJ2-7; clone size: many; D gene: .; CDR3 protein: CASSQQHGYEQYF; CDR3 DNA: TGTGCCAGCAGCCAACAGCACGGGTACGAGCAGTACTTC
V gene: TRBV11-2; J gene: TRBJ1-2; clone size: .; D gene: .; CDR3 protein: CASNLDQVDAYGYTF; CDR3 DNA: TGTGCCAGCAACTTAGATCAGGTAGACGCCTATGGCTACACCTTC
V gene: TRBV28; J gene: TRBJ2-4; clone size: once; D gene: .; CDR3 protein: CASSLLGGKSKDIQYF; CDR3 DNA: TGTGCCAGCAGCTTATTAGGGGGAAAATCGAAAGACATTCAGTACTTC
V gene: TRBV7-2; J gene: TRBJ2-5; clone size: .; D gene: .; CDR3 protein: CASSLVQTQYF; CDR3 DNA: TGTGCCAGCAGCTTAGTGCAGACCCAGTACTTC
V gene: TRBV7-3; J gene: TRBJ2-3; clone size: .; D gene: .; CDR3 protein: CASSPQSTDTQYF; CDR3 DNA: TGTGCCAGCAGCCCCCAGAGCACAGATACGCAGTATTTT
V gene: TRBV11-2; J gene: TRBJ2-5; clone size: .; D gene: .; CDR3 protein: CASCLIMGPQGTQYF; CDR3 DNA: TGTGCCAGCTGCTTAATTATGGGGCCTCAAGGGACCCAGTACTTC
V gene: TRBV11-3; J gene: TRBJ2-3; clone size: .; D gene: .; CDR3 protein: CVSSRSQTSDTQYF; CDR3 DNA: TGTGTCAGCAGTCGGTCCCAGACCTCAGATACGCAGTATTTT
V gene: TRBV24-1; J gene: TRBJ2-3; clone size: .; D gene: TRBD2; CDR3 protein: CPTSGGVQSFTDTQYF; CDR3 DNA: TGTCCCACCAGTGGGGGGGTCCAGTCTTTCACAGATACGCAGTATTTT
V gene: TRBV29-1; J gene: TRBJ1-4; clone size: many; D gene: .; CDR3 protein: CSVEGTYRNEKLFF; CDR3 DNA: TGCAGCGTTGAAGGGACTTACCGTAATGAAAAACTGTTTTTT
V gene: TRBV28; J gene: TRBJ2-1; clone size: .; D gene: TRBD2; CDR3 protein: CASINSGSVYNEQFF; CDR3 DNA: TGTGCCAGCATAAATAGCGGGAGTGTTTACAATGAGCAGTTCTTC
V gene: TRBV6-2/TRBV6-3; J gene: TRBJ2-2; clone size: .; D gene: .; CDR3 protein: CANRAGQGYTGELFF; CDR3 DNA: TGTGCCAACAGGGCAGGGCAGGGTTACACCGGGGAGCTGTTTTTT
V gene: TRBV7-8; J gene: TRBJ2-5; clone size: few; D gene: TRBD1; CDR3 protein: CASSRPGTGETQYF; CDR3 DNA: TGTGCCAGCAGCCGGCCCGGGACAGGAGAGACCCAGTACTTC
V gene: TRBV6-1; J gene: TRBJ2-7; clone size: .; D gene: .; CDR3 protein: CPSSLEGTCSYEQYF; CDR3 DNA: TGTCCCAGCAGTTTAGAAGGGACGTGCTCCTACGAGCAGTACTTC
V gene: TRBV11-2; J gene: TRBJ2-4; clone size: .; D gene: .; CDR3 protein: CASSLGRFNIQYF; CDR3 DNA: TGTGCCAGCAGCTTAGGCAGGTTCAACATCCAGTACTTC
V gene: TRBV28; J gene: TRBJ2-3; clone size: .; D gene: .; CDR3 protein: CASSEVYVTRGTDTQYF; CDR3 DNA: TGTGCCAGCAGTGAAGTTTACGTGACTAGAGGCACAGATACGCAGTATTTT
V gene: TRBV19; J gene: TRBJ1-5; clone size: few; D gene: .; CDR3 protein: CASRRENQPQHF; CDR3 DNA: TGTGCCAGTAGACGAGAAAATCAGCCCCAGCATTTT
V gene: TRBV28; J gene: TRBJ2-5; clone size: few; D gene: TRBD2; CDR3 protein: CASSSLAGIGQETQYF; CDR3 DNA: TGTGCCAGCAGTTCGCTAGCGGGAATAGGACAAGAGACCCAGTACTTC
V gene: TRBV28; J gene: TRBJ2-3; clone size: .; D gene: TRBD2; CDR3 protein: CASSLTAGVDTQYF; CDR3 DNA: TGTGCCAGCAGTTTAACAGCGGGAGTTGATACGCAGTATTTT
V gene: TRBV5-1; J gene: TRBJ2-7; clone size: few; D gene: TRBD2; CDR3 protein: CASRGTSGIREQYF; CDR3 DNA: TGCGCCAGCAGGGGCACTAGCGGGATCCGTGAGCAGTACTTC
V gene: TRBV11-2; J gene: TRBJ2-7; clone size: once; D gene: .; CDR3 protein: CASSLVSGEVYEQYF; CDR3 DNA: TGTGCCAGCAGCTTAGTATCAGGGGAGGTCTACGAGCAGTATTTC